Below are 9 T cell receptor beta chains sequenced from a single sample in a study of OX40 agonist ivuxolimab in advanced cancers. Sequenced by immunoSEQ multiplex PCR; TCRdb stores in-frame clones only, minus some. This sample carries 8,500 to 13,000 clones, roughly 70% of them seen once, and the ten largest clones take less than 45%. This sample comprised CD4+ or CD8+ T cells sorted from blood, obtained in a trial of the OX40 agonist ivuxolimab. The receptor source for this set is an adult with an advanced solid tumor such as melanoma, head and neck, liver or kidney cancer.

This clone was seen many times. The gene calls are TRBV5-4 and TRBJ1-2; TRBD1 matches at 7 bases. Germline CDR1 and CDR2: SGHNT and YYREEE (reference sequence). The CDR3 is 15 residues long. V lost 2 bases and J lost 5; bases outside the gene matches: 9. The CDR3 DNA is TGTGCCAGCAGCTTATCCCGGGACAGCTTATATGGCTACACCTTC. It codes for CASSLSRDSLYGYTF. Supplemented by reference TRBV5-4 and TRBJ1-2, the full variable domain reads ETGVTQSPTHLIKTRGQQVTLRCSSQSGHNTVSWYQQALGQGPQFIFQYYREEENGRGNFPPRFSGLQFPNYSSELNVNALELDDSALYLCASSLSRDSLYGYTFGSGTRLTVV.

This rearrangement joins TRBV29-1 to TRBJ2-1; TRBD2 matches 8 bases. CDR1 and CDR2 from the germline V gene are SQVTM and ANQGSEA. The CDR3 consists of 11 residues. The V gene end was trimmed by 0 bases and the J gene end by 14 bases; junction bases not matched to a gene: 3. CDR3 in amino acids: CSVEDNGGEFF. The CDR3 bases are TGCAGCGTTGAAGATAACGGGGGGGAGTTCTTC.

The chain uses TRBV13 and TRBJ2-1; perhaps TRBD1 as D (6 bases). This CDR3 has 16 residues. Germline V CDR1 and CDR2: PRHDT, FYEKMQ (reference sequence). V shed 0 bases and J shed 4 bases, with 13 bases lying between them. In DNA, the CDR3 is TGTGCCAGCAGCTTAGGCACTGGGGGCGAGTACAATGAGCAGTTCTTC. It yields the protein CASSLGTGGEYNEQFF. The full variable domain, in which reference TRBV13 and TRBJ2-1 provide the parts outside the CDR3, is AAGVIQSPRHLIKEKRETATLKCYPIPRHDTVYWYQQGPGQDPQFLISFYEKMQSDKGSIPDRFSAQQFSDYHSELNMSSLELGDSALYFCASSLGTGGEYNEQFFGPGTRLTVL.

This chain joins TRBV5-3 and TRBJ2-3; D is uncertain. TRBV5-3 is annotated as an ORF whose role is uncertain. V was shortened by 5 bases and J by 0 bases, with 16 bases between the two germline ends. The CDR3 loop spans 16 amino acids. The CDR3 DNA sequence: TGTGCCAGAAGTCCTCGACAACCGATTAGCACAGATACGCAGTATTTT. It codes for CARSPRQPISTDTQYF.

This clone was observed a handful of times. The chain employs TRBV27 and TRBJ1-2; 9 bases agree with TRBD1. Germline V lookup: CDR1 MNHEY, CDR2 SMNVEV (reference sequence). V gave up 6 bases and J gave up 6 bases; unmatched junction bases: 8. The CDR3 has 14 residues. CDR3 in amino acids: CASRSGQGYHGYTF. CDR3 DNA sequence: TGTGCCAGCAGATCCGGACAGGGGTACCATGGCTACACCTTC.

This clone was seen a single time. The rearrangement links TRBV11-2 to TRBJ2-1; D may be TRBD2 (6 bases). The CDR3 extends over 16 amino acids. From germline, CDR1 is SGHAT and CDR2 FQNNGV. With 4 bases removed from V and 0 bases from J, the gap between germline ends came to 13 bases. Here the CDR3 DNA reads TGTGCCAGCAGCTCCCACGCGGGGAGCTCCTACAATGAGCAGTTCTTC. Encoded protein: CASSSHAGSSYNEQFF.

The chain joins TRBV6-5 to TRBJ2-3; D is unresolved. V was pared by 8 bases and J by 0 bases, with 12 bases between. Germline V CDR1 and CDR2: MNHEY, SVGAGI. This CDR3 comprises 14 residues. This CDR3 reads CASGRWASTDTQYF. The CDR3 bases are TGTGCCAGCGGCCGGTGGGCTAGCACAGATACGCAGTATTTT.

The chain recombines TRBV6-1 with TRBJ2-1; 9 bases fit TRBD2. The length of the CDR3 is 15 residues. Germline-derived CDR1 and CDR2 are MNHNS and SASEGT. V lost 1 base to trimming and J lost 2 bases; unmatched junction nucleotides: 0. CDR3 sequence reads: CASSEGTSAYNEQFF. CDR3 sequence (DNA): TGTGCCAGCAGTGAAGGGACTAGCGCCTACAATGAGCAGTTCTTC.

The rearrangement links TRBV29-1 to TRBJ2-7; possibly TRBD1 or TRBD2 for D (5 bases each). The CDR3 length is 13 residues. CDR1 SQVTM and CDR2 ANQGSEA come from the germline V gene. V was clipped by 7 bases and J by 0 bases, with 13 bases between them. CDR3 sequence reads: CSAGTGISYEQYF. CDR3 bases: TGCAGCGCCGGGACCGGGATCTCCTACGAGCAGTACTTC.